This T cell receptor (beta chain) was retrieved from a study of lymphopenia after photon versus proton radiotherapy. General observations from the study: After the lymphocyte nadir, photon-treated repertoires showed oligoclonal expansion, especially of CD8+ Temra cells. Authors raise, but do not show, better survival with proton therapy. A bigger post-nadir fall in TCR diversity correlated inversely with survival time in deceased patients.

About this clone itself: Its antigen is not known.

Sequencing used immunoSEQ multiplex PCR; TCRdb keeps in-frame clones, though not all of them. The sample includes 77,000 or so clones, 65% to 85% of them seen just once. Germline loops: CDR1 KGHSH, CDR2 LQKENI. The length of the CDR3 is 15 residues. Losses at the gene ends were 3 bases for V and 6 bases for J; bases not matched to a gene: 8. The sequence came from a man in his 60s with pancreatic cancer. The sample here was peripheral blood, taken from a patient treated with proton-based radiotherapy. This chain uses TRBV18 with TRBJ1-1; 9 bases match TRBD1. CDR3 sequence: CASSPATGGKAEAFF. As DNA, the CDR3 is TGTGCCAGCTCACCGGCGACAGGGGGGAAGGCTGAAGCTTTCTTT.